This T cell receptor (beta chain) was sequenced for a study of cytomegalovirus exposure and HLA in healthy donors. In this sample, this clone turned up a few times. As yet, its antigen is unknown. Germline V gene data show CDR1 as MNHNS and CDR2 as SASEGT. The length of the CDR3 is 15 residues. V was shortened by 4 bases and J by 4 bases, with 14 bases between the two germline ends. Study findings and constraints: Among CMV-associated TCR beta chains, most appeared HLA-restricted in a later analysis. In vitro work confirmed that a few CMV-associated chains recognize CMV antigens. A further, later analysis showed that HLA-associated TCR beta chains (compared with equally common others) were more clonally expanded. Cytomegalovirus-associated status was assigned to about 160 TCR beta chains.

A multiplex PCR was run with 60 Vbeta primers and 13 Jbeta primers. Sequencing used immunoSEQ multiplex PCR; TCRdb keeps in-frame clones, though not all of them. Among around 210,000 clones listed, about 85% were seen once. The source is a girl aged 2 to 9 in good health and CMV-seronegative. The sequenced sample was PBMCs. This chain links TRBV6-1 with TRBJ1-3; D is undetermined. CDR3 sequence reads: CASSARPFSGNTIYF. The CDR3 region has the DNA TGTGCCAGCAGTGCCAGACCCTTTAGCGGAAACACCATATATTTT.